The 24 T cell receptor beta chains listed next were all sequenced from one sample in a study of CD8 T cells in Susac syndrome. The RNA, roughly 0.45 to 1 ug, was put through reverse transcription using random hexamers. Each CDR3 protein is one row after TCRdb ran MiXCR on the immunoSEQ multiplex PCR reads. The sample contains under 80,000 distinct CDR3 sequences, 90% to 95% of which appear only once. Sequencing was done on a sample of CD4+ T cells from PBMCs. The receptors come from a human donor with Susac syndrome.

The chain employs TRBV7-2 and TRBJ2-3; 7 bases match TRBD2. The CDR3 spans 14 residues. Germline CDR1 SGHTA, CDR2 FQGNSA. V lost 8 bases and J lost 7; bases outside the gene matches: 12. CDR3 sequence reads: CASCSAGAWHTQYF. The DNA of the CDR3 is TGTGCCAGCTGTTCGGCGGGAGCTTGGCATACGCAGTATTTT.

The rearrangement links TRBV28 to TRBJ2-7; D call uncertain. V lost 2 bases, J lost 4 bases, and 9 bases lay in between. The CDR3 covers 13 residues. Germline CDR1 MDHEN, CDR2 SYDVKM. The DNA for the CDR3 is TGTGCCAGCAGTTTAACGGCCACTTACGAGCAGTACTTC. Amino acids: CASSLTATYEQYF. The full variable domain, with the rest looked up from reference TRBV28 and TRBJ2-7, is DVKVTQSSRYLVKRTGEKVFLECVQDMDHENMFWYRQDPGLGLRLIYFSYDVKMKEKGDIPEGYSVSREKKERFSLILESASTNQTSMYLCASSLTATYEQYFGPGTRLTVT.

This clonotype occurred once. The rearrangement links TRBV5-1 to TRBJ1-1; D possibly corresponds to TRBD1 (6 bases). This CDR3 spans 12 amino acids. Looked up from germline, CDR1 is SGHRS and CDR2 is YFSETQ. V lost 3 bases, J lost 11 bases, and 14 bases lay in between. This CDR3 is CASSSAGGQAFF. Here the CDR3 DNA reads TGCGCCAGCAGCTCCGCGGGGGGCCAGGCTTTCTTT.

This chain uses TRBV29-1 with TRBJ1-2; D might be TRBD1 (5 bases). Germline V gene data show CDR1 as SQVTM and CDR2 as ANQGSEA. The V gene lost 4 bases and the J gene lost 3 bases, with 15 bases spanning the gap. The CDR3 extends over 14 amino acids. The CDR3 sequence: CSVGGVSDDYGYTF. DNA of the CDR3: TGCAGCGTTGGAGGGGTCAGTGACGACTATGGCTACACCTTC.

The chain combines TRBV20-1 with TRBJ1-5; D is possibly TRBD1 (5 bases). The CDR3 spans 13 residues. V dropped 6 bases and J dropped 9 bases, with 18 bases sitting between them. Germline V gene sequence: CDR1 DFQATT, CDR2 SNEGSKA (reference sequence). CDR3 residues: CSAGHRALSPQHF. The CDR3 DNA follows: TGCAGTGCCGGACATCGGGCGTTATCGCCCCAGCATTTT.

This chain connects TRBV7-6 to TRBJ2-1, with D unresolved. Germline CDR1 is SGHVS and CDR2 is FNYEAQ. The CDR3 is made up of 12 amino acids. The V end was cut by 4 bases, the J end by 6 bases, with 7 bases between. The CDR3 nucleotides read TGTGCCAGCAGCTACCTTGGCAATGAGCAGTTCTTC. Protein sequence: CASSYLGNEQFF. Supplemented by reference TRBV7-6 and TRBJ2-1, the full variable domain reads GAGVSQSPRYKVTKRGQDVALRCDPISGHVSLYWYRQALGQGPEFLTYFNYEAQQDKSGLPNDRFSAERPEGSISTLTIQRTEQRDSAMYRCASSYLGNEQFFGPGTRLTVL.

The V gene is TRBV5-4, the J gene TRBJ2-7; D is possibly TRBD2 (7 bases). V was shortened by 4 bases and J by 3 bases, with 14 bases between the two germline ends. Germline V gene lookup returns CDR1 SGHNT and CDR2 YYREEE (reference sequence). This CDR3 region has 14 residues. This CDR3 is CASSPRGQLYEQYF. The DNA for the CDR3 is TGTGCCAGCAGCCCGCGGGGGCAACTCTACGAGCAGTACTTC.

As DNA, the CDR3 is TGCAGTGCTCCAGCCTTTAGCGGGAGGGCCGGAGAGACCCAGTACTTC. It translates to CSAPAFSGRAGETQYF. The rearrangement joins TRBV20-1 to TRBJ2-5; TRBD2 aligns across 11 bases. Germline V lookup: CDR1 DFQATT, CDR2 SNEGSKA (reference sequence). Losses at the gene ends were 5 bases for V and 4 bases for J; bases not matched to a gene: 12. The CDR3 consists of 16 residues.

The chain employs TRBV3-1 and TRBJ2-5; TRBD1 matches at 8 bases. After removal of 3 bases from V and 1 base from J, the junction contained 10 bases not matched to a gene. The CDR3 has 17 amino acids. Germline V gives CDR1 LGHDT, CDR2 YNNKEL (reference sequence). CDR3 region: CASSHRLADRGQETQYF. The CDR3, as DNA: TGTGCCAGCAGCCACCGTTTGGCAGACAGGGGCCAAGAGACCCAGTACTTC.

This chain joins TRBV19 and TRBJ1-2; D not certain. Per germline, CDR1 LNHDA and CDR2 SQIVND (reference sequence). The CDR3 spans 16 residues. Trimming shortened V by 3 bases and J by 3 bases, and 17 bases separated the two germline ends. In nucleotides, the CDR3 is TGTGCCAGTAGTATGAACAGACCGGGAAATTACTATGGCTACACCTTC. Translated: CASSMNRPGNYYGYTF.

This clonotype was recorded only once. This chain's CDR3 is CASPTGKDTQYF. The CDR3 DNA reads TGTGCCAGTCCAACAGGGAAAGATACGCAGTATTTT. The chain carries TRBV27 and TRBJ2-3; D might be TRBD1 (6 bases). Trimming cost V 9 bases and J 5 bases, with 12 bases left between them. Germline CDR1 is MNHEY and CDR2 is SMNVEV (reference sequence). CDR3 size: 12 residues.

This sequence joins TRBV7-8 and TRBJ2-5; 8 bases are a match to TRBD2. Germline V gives CDR1 SGHVS, CDR2 FQNEAQ. J was trimmed by 2 bases and V by 4 bases; bases with no gene match: 6. This CDR3 is built from 15 residues. The CDR3 spells CASSSRGAAQETQYF. CDR3 DNA sequence: TGTGCCAGCAGCTCGCGGGGGGCCGCACAAGAGACCCAGTACTTC.

This chain connects TRBV4-3 to TRBJ2-6; 11 positions agree with TRBD2. Germline lookup yields CDR1 LGHNA and CDR2 YSLEER. This CDR3 comprises 20 residues. The V and J ends lost 0 bases and 3 bases, in that order; junction bases with no gene match: 10. CDR3 sequence reads: CASSQDGTSGRGGGANVLTF. In nucleotides, the CDR3 is TGCGCCAGCAGCCAAGACGGCACTAGCGGGAGAGGAGGTGGGGCCAACGTCCTGACTTTC.

The rearrangement uses TRBV7-9 and TRBJ2-7; 9 positions agree with TRBD1. V was pared by 1 base and J by 2 bases, with 3 bases of the junction left unmatched. This CDR3 has 15 residues. Germline CDR1 SEHNR, CDR2 FQNEAQ (reference sequence). The CDR3 here is CASSLVWTGAYEQYF. The CDR3 region has the DNA TGTGCCAGCAGCTTAGTGTGGACAGGGGCCTACGAGCAGTACTTC.

The rearrangement uses TRBV19 and TRBJ1-5, with D tentatively TRBD1 (5 bases). The CDR3 totals 13 residues. V was cut by 11 bases and J by 2 bases, with 13 bases left in between. Germline V gives CDR1 LNHDA, CDR2 SQIVND (reference sequence). The CDR3 sequence is CAASEQGNQPQHF. The CDR3 nucleotides read TGTGCCGCCTCGGAACAGGGCAATCAGCCCCAGCATTTT.

V usage is TRBV7-2 and J usage is TRBJ1-3, with unresolved D. V was clipped by 2 bases and J by 0 bases, with 8 bases between them. The CDR3 totals 15 residues. The germline V gene encodes CDR1 SGHTA and CDR2 FQGNSA. CDR3 DNA: TGTGCCAGCAGCTTATCACTTAGCTCTGGAAACACCATATATTTT. It encodes CASSLSLSSGNTIYF.

The CDR3 is CASSPAGGQDNEQFF. DNA of the CDR3: TGTGCCAGCTCACCGGCGGGGGGGCAGGACAATGAGCAGTTCTTC. The J gene is TRBJ2-1, the V gene TRBV18; 9 bases line up with TRBD2. The CDR3 length is 15 residues. Per germline, CDR1 KGHSH and CDR2 LQKENI. V gave up 3 bases and J gave up 5 bases; unmatched junction bases: 5.

This clonotype was observed a single time. V is TRBV5-1 and J is TRBJ2-7; maybe TRBD2 (6 bases). V lost 6 bases and J lost 3, with 16 bases in between. CDR1 and CDR2 (germline): SGHRS, YFSETQ. This CDR3 is 14 amino acids long. DNA of the CDR3: TGCGCCAGCACCCCGGGGGACCATAACTACGAGCAGTACTTC. It yields the protein CASTPGDHNYEQYF.

The chain joins TRBV12-3 or TRBV12-4 to TRBJ1-2, with no clear D. V gave up 3 bases and J gave up 0 bases, with 5 bases separating them. CDR3 length: 13 amino acids. In DNA form, the CDR3 reads TGTGCCAGCAGTTTCCAGGCTAACTATGGCTACACCTTC. Its protein product is CASSFQANYGYTF.

Sample share makes this clonotype medium-sized (0.01 to 0.1%). The CDR3 is CASSYSPPSVTNEQFF. Here the CDR3 DNA reads TGTGCCAGCAGTTACTCGCCTCCTAGCGTAACTAATGAGCAGTTCTTC. This chain links TRBV6-5 with TRBJ2-1; a weak D match, TRBD2 (6 bases). V dropped 0 bases and J dropped 7 bases, with 16 bases sitting between them. This CDR3 is built from 16 residues. CDR1 is MNHEY and CDR2 is SVGAGI in the germline V gene.

The rearrangement uses TRBV20-1 and TRBJ2-1; D uncertain. V lost 3 bases and J lost 0, with 15 bases in between. CDR3 length: 16 amino acids. Germline loops: CDR1 DFQATT, CDR2 SNEGSKA (reference sequence). CDR3 DNA: TGCAGTGCTAGCGCCCCTCTCTTGAGCTCCTACAATGAGCAGTTCTTC. This encodes CSASAPLLSSYNEQFF.

The chain uses TRBV12-5 and TRBJ1-6; D is unresolved. From germline, CDR1 is LGHNT and CDR2 FRNRAP. The CDR3 spans 17 residues. The V gene lost 1 base and the J gene lost 0 bases, with 10 bases spanning the gap. The CDR3 DNA sequence: TGTGCTAGTGGTTTGGACGGGTGGAGCTCCTATAATTCACCCCTCCACTTT. Translated: CASGLDGWSSYNSPLHF.

A single count supports this clonotype. J is TRBJ2-1 and V is TRBV14; 8 bases fit TRBD2. V was pared by 2 bases and J by 9 bases, with 12 bases of the junction left unmatched. This CDR3 has 16 amino acids. Germline CDR1 SGHDN, CDR2 FVKESK. The CDR3 DNA is TGTGCCAGCAGCCAAATATCGGGACTAGGGATGTTTGAGCAGTTCTTC. Amino acids: CASSQISGLGMFEQFF.

The chain is built from TRBV12-3 or TRBV12-4 and TRBJ1-3; D perhaps matches TRBD1 (5 bases). V shed 3 bases and J shed 0 bases, with 12 bases lying between them. The CDR3 contains 16 residues. CDR3 in amino acids: CASSFRGTYSGNTIYF. In DNA, the CDR3 is TGTGCCAGCAGTTTTAGAGGGACCTACTCTGGAAACACCATATATTTT.